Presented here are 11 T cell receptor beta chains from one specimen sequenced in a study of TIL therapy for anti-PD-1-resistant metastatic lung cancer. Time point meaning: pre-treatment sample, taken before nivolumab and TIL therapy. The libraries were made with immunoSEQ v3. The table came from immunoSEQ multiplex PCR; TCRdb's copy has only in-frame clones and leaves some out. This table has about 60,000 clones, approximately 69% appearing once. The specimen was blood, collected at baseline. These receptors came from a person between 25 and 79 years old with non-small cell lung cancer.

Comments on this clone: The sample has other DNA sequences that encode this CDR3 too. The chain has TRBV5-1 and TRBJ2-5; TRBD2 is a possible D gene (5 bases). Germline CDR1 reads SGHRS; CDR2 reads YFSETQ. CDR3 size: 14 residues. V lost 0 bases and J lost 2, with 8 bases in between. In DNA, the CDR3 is TGCGCCAGCAGCTTGGCCAGCGGTCAAGAGACCCAGTACTTC. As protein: CASSLASGQETQYF.

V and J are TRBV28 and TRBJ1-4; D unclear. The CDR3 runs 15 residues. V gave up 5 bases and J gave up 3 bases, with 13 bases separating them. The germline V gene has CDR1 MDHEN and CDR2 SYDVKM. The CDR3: CASSLGSHANEKLFF. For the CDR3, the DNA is TGTGCCAGCAGTCTGGGGTCTCACGCTAATGAAAAACTGTTTTTT.

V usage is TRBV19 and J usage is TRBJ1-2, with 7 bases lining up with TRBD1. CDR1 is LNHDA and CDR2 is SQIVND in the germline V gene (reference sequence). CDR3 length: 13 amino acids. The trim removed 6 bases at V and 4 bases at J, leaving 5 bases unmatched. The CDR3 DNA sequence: TGTGCCAGTAGCCTCCGGGACAGCTATGGCTACACCTTC. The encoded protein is CASSLRDSYGYTF.

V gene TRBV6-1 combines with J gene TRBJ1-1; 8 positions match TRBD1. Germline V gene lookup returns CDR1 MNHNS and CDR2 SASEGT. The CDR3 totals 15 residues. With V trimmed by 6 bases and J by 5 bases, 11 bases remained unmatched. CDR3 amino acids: CASSSRSYRGTEAFF. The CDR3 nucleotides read TGTGCCAGCAGCTCGAGAAGCTACAGGGGGACTGAAGCTTTCTTT.

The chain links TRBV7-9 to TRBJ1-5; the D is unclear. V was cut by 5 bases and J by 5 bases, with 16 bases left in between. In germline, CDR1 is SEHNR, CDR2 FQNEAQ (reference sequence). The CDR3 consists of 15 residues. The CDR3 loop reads CASSPRGLEDQPQHF. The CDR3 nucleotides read TGTGCCAGCAGCCCACGGGGTCTCGAGGATCAGCCCCAGCATTTT.

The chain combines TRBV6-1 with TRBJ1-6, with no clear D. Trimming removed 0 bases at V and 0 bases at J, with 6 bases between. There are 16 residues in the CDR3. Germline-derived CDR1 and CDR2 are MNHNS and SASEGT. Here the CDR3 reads CASSEAQHSYNSPLHF. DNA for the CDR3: TGTGCCAGCAGTGAAGCTCAGCACTCCTATAATTCACCCCTCCACTTT.

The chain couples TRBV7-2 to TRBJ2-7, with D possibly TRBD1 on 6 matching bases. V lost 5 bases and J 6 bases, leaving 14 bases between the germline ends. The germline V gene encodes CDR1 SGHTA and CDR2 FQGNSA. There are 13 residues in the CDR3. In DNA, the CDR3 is TGTGCCAGCAGCCAACAGGGATTCGGCGAGCAGTACTTC. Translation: CASSQQGFGEQYF.

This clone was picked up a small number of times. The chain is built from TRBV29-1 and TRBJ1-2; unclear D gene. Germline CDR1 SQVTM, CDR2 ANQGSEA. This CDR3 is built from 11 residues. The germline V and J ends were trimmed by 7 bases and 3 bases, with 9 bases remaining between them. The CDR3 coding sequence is TGCAGCGGGGAGGGAGACTATGGCTACACCTTC. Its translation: CSGEGDYGYTF.

CDR3 amino acids: CASSDDGELFF. CDR3 DNA: TGTGCCAGCAGTGACGACGGGGAGCTGTTTTTT. This rearrangement joins TRBV2 to TRBJ2-2; no reliable D call. In germline, CDR1 is SNHLY, CDR2 FYNNEI. Trimming removed 3 bases at V and 7 bases at J, with 3 bases between. The CDR3 has 11 amino acids.

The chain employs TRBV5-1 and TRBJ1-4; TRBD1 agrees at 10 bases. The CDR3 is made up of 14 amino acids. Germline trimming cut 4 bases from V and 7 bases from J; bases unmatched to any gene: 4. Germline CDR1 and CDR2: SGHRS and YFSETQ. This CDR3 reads CASSPGQGGEKLFF. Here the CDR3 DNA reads TGCGCCAGCAGCCCCGGACAGGGGGGTGAAAAACTGTTTTTT.

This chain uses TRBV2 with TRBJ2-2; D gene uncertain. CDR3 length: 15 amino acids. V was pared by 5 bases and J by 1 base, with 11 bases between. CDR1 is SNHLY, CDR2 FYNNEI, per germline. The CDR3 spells CASSPQPLNTGELFF. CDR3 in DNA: TGTGCCAGCAGTCCCCAGCCACTGAACACCGGGGAGCTGTTTTTT.